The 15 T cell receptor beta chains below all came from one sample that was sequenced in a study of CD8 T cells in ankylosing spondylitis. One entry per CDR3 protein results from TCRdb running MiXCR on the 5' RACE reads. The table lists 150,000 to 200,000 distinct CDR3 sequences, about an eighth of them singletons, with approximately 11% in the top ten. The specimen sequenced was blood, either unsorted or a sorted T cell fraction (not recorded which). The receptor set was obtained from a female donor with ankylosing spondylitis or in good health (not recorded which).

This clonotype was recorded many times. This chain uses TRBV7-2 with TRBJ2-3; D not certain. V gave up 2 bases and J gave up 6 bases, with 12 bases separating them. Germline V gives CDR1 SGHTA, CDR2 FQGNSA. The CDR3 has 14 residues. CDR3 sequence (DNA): TGTGCCAGCAGCTTATTGACAAGTGGGGATACGCAGTATTTT. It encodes CASSLLTSGDTQYF.

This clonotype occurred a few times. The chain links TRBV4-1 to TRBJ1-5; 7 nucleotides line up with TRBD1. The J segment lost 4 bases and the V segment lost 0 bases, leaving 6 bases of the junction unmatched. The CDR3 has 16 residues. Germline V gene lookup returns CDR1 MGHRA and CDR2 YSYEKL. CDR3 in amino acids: CASSQEGDRRNQPQHF. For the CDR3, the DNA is TGCGCCAGCAGCCAAGAGGGGGACAGACGTAATCAGCCCCAGCATTTT.

CDR3 sequence reads: CSAGEQMGLVNTEAFF. For the CDR3, the DNA is TGCAGTGCTGGGGAGCAGATGGGCCTCGTGAACACTGAAGCTTTCTTT. V and J are TRBV20-1 and TRBJ1-1; D remains ambiguous. V lost 5 bases to trimming and J lost 0 bases, with 19 bases between them. Germline CDR1 is DFQATT and CDR2 is SNEGSKA (reference sequence). The CDR3 loop spans 16 amino acids.

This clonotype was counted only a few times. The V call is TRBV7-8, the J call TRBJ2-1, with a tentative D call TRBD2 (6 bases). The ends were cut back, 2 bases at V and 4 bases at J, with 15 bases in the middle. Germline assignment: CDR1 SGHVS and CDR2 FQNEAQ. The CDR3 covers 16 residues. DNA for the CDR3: TGTGCCAGCAGCTTATCCCCAGGGACTTTTTACAATGAGCAGTTCTTC. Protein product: CASSLSPGTFYNEQFF.

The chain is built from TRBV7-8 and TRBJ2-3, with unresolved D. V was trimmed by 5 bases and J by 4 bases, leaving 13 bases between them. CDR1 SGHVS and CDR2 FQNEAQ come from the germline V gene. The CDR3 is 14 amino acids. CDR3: CASSANPRSDTQYF. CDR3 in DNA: TGTGCCAGCAGCGCAAACCCAAGGTCAGATACGCAGTATTTT. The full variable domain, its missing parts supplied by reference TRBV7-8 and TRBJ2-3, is GAGVSQSPRYKVAKRGQDVALRCDPISGHVSLFWYQQALGQGPEFLTYFQNEAQLDKSGLPSDRFFAERPEGSVSTLKIQRTQQEDSAVYLCASSANPRSDTQYFGPGTRLTVL.

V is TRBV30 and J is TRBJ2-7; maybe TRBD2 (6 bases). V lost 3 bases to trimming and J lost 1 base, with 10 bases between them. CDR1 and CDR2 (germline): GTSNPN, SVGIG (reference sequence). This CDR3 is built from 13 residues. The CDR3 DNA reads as TGTGCCTGGAGCTTGACTAGATCCTACGAGCAGTACTTC. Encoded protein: CAWSLTRSYEQYF.

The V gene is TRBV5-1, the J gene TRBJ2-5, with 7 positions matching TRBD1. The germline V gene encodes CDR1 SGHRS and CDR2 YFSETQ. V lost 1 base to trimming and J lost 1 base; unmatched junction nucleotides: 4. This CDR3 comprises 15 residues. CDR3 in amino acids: CASSLSPGGQETQYF. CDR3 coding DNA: TGCGCCAGCAGCTTGAGTCCAGGGGGCCAAGAGACCCAGTACTTC.

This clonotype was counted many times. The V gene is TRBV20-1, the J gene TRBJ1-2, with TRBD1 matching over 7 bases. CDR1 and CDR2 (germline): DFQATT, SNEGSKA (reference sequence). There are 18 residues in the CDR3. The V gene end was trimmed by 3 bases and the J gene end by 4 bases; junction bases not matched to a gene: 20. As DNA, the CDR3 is TGCAGTGCTAGCCCCTCCGGGACAGATTCCACCTTTTTCTATGGCTACACCTTC. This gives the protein CSASPSGTDSTFFYGYTF.

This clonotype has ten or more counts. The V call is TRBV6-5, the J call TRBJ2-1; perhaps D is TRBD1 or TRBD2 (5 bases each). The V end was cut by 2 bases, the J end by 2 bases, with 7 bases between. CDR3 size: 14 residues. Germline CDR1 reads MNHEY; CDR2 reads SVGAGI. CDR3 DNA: TGTGCCAGCAGTTACGGGACCACCTACAATGAGCAGTTCTTC. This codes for CASSYGTTYNEQFF.

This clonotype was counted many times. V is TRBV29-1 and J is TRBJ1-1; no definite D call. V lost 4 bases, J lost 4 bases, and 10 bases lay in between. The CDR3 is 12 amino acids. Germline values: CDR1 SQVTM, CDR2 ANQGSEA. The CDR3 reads CSVVARATEAFF. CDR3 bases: TGCAGCGTTGTTGCAAGGGCCACTGAAGCTTTCTTT.

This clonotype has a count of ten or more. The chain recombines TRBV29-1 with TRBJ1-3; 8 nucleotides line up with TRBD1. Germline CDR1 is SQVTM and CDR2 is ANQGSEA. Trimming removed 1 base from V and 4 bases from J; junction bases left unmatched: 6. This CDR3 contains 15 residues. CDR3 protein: CSVEVRTGPGNTIYF. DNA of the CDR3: TGCAGCGTTGAAGTCCGGACAGGGCCGGGAAACACCATATATTTT.

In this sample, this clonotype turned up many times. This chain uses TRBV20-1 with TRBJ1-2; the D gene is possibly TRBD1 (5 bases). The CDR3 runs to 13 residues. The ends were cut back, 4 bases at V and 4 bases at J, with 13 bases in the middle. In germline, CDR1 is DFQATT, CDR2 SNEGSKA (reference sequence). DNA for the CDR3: TGCAGTGCTAACCCAGGGCGGACCTATGGCTACACCTTC. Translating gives CSANPGRTYGYTF.

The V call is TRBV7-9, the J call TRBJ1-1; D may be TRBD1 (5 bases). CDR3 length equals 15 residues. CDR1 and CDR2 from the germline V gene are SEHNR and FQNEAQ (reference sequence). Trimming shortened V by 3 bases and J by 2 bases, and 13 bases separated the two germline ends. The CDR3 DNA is TGTGCCAGCAGCTTCGCCGGGACGGACAACACTGAAGCTTTCTTT. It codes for CASSFAGTDNTEAFF.

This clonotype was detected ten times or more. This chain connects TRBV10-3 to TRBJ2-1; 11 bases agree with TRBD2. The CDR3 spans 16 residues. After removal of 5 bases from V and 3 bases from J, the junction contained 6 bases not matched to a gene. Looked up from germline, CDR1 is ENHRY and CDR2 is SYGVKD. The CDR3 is CAISKGTSGRYNEQFF. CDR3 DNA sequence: TGTGCCATCAGTAAAGGGACTAGCGGCCGCTACAATGAGCAGTTCTTC.

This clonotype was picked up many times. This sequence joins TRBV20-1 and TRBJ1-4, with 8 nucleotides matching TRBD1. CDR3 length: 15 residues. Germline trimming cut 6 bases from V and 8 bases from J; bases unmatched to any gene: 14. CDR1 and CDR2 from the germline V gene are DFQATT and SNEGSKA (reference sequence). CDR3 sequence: CSAPGSGGAGEKLFF. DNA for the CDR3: TGCAGTGCCCCGGGATCAGGGGGCGCGGGGGAAAAACTGTTTTTT.